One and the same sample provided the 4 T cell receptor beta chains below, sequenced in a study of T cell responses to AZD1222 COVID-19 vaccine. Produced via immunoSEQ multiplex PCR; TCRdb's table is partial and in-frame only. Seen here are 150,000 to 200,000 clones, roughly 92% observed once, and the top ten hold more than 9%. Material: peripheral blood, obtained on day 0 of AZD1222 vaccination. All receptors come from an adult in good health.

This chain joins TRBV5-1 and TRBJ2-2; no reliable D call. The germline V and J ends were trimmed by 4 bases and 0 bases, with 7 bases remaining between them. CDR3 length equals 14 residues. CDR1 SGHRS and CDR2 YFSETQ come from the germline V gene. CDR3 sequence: CASSVRTNTGELFF. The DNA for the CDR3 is TGCGCCAGCAGCGTTAGAACGAACACCGGGGAGCTGTTTTTT. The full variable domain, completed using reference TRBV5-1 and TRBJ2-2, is KAGVTQTPRYLIKTRGQQVTLSCSPISGHRSVSWYQQTPGQGLQFLFEYFSETQRNKGNFPGRFSGRQFSNSRSEMNVSTLELGDSALYLCASSVRTNTGELFFGEGSRLTVL.

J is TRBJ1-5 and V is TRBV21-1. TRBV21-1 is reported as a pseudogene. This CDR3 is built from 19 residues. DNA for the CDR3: TGTGCCAGCAGCAAAAGCCAAGATGAGGCAGCCGTCTACAATCAGCCCCAGCATTTT. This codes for CASSKSQDEAAVYNQPQHF.

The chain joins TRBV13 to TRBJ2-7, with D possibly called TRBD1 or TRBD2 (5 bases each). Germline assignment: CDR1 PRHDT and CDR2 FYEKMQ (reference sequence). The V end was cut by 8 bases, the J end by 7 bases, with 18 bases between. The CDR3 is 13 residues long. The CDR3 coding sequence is TGTGCCAGCCGCTCTCTTAGATGGGGGGAGCAGTACTTC. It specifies CASRSLRWGEQYF.

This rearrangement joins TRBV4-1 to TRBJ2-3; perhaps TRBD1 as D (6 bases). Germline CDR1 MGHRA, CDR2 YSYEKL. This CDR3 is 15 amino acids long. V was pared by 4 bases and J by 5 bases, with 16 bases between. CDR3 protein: CASSPRGQGVDTQYF. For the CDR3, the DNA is TGCGCCAGCAGCCCCAGGGGCCAGGGAGTAGATACGCAGTATTTT.